Below, 21 T cell receptor beta chains from the same sample are listed, as sequenced in a study of CD4 T cells in relation to SARS-CoV-2 and coronaviruses. Before the COVID-19 pandemic, during about 2010-2019, CD4+ T cells were taken from unexposed donors. Using immunoSEQ multiplex PCR, the repertoire was profiled, and TCRdb retains in-frame clones only, with some absent. The table has approximately 59,000 clones, over 70% seen once. The sample consisted of memory CD4+ T cells from PBMCs. Receptor source: a human donor in good health.

V is TRBV30 and J is TRBJ2-7; D is unclear. CDR1 is GTSNPN and CDR2 is SVGIG in the germline V gene (reference sequence). This CDR3 is 13 amino acids long. Trimming took off 2 bases at V and 0 bases at J, with 8 bases between the two ends. The CDR3 DNA reads TGTGCCTGGAGTCGCGGTGTCTCCTACGAGCAGTACTTC. Its translation is CAWSRGVSYEQYF.

The chain carries TRBV11-2 and TRBJ2-4; no reliable D call. Trimming shortened V by 1 base and J by 9 bases, and 13 bases separated the two germline ends. CDR1 SGHAT and CDR2 FQNNGV come from the germline V gene. The CDR3 has 14 amino acids. CDR3 DNA sequence: TGTGCCAGCAGCTTAGGGATTGCAGGCAGCATTCAGTACTTC. It translates to CASSLGIAGSIQYF.

V and J are TRBV7-8 and TRBJ2-1; possible D gene TRBD2, 6 bases. The CDR3 is 14 amino acids. Germline CDR1 SGHVS, CDR2 FQNEAQ. V was shortened by 6 bases and J by 6 bases, with 15 bases between the two germline ends. The CDR3 loop is CASSPRLGINEQFF. CDR3 nucleotide sequence: TGTGCCAGCAGTCCCAGACTAGGTATCAATGAGCAGTTCTTC.

This clone is a singleton in its sample. The chain joins TRBV2 to TRBJ2-3; D uncertain. The CDR3 extends over 14 amino acids. The ends were cut back, 8 bases at V and 0 bases at J, with 12 bases in the middle. The germline V gene encodes CDR1 SNHLY and CDR2 FYNNEI. Written as DNA, the CDR3 is TGTGCCAGCGTGGGATACTCTAGCACAGATACGCAGTATTTT. Translating gives CASVGYSSTDTQYF. Using reference TRBV2 and TRBJ2-3 for the parts outside the CDR3, the full variable domain is EPEVTQTPSHQVTQMGQEVILRCVPISNHLYFYWYRQILGQKVEFLVSFYNNEISEKSEIFDDQFSVERPDGSNFTLKIRSTKLEDSAMYFCASVGYSSTDTQYFGPGTRLTVL.

V and J are TRBV14 and TRBJ2-5; D perhaps matches TRBD1 (8 bases). Germline V gives CDR1 SGHDN, CDR2 FVKESK. The CDR3 is 16 amino acids. Between the trimmed V and J ends, which lost 3 bases and 2 bases, there was a span of 16 bases. In DNA, the CDR3 is TGTGCCAGCAGCCAGAGGACAGGGAGGGGTCAAGAGACCCAGTACTTC. Protein product: CASSQRTGRGQETQYF.

This chain uses TRBV7-2 with TRBJ2-1; 7 nucleotides match TRBD1. This CDR3 contains 13 residues. CDR1 is SGHTA, CDR2 FQGNSA, per germline. The trim removed 4 bases at V and 5 bases at J, leaving 2 bases unmatched. CDR3 protein: CASSWDRNNEQFF. Here the CDR3 DNA reads TGTGCCAGCAGCTGGGACAGAAACAATGAGCAGTTCTTC. The full variable domain, with the rest looked up from reference TRBV7-2 and TRBJ2-1, is GAGVSQSPSNKVTEKGKDVELRCDPISGHTALYWYRQSLGQGLEFLIYFQGNSAPDKSGLPSDRFSAERTGGSVSTLTIQRTQQEDSAVYLCASSWDRNNEQFFGPGTRLTVL.

The gene calls are TRBV7-9 and TRBJ2-3; maybe TRBD2 (6 bases). Trimming stripped 8 bases from V and 0 bases from J, with 18 bases between. The CDR3 totals 16 residues. CDR1 is SEHNR, CDR2 FQNEAQ, per germline (reference sequence). The CDR3 DNA is TGTGCCAGCCTGGGACTTTCCGGCCCTAGCACAGATACGCAGTATTTT. This encodes CASLGLSGPSTDTQYF.

The rearrangement uses TRBV14 and TRBJ2-7; the match to TRBD1 covers 10 bases. CDR3 length: 16 amino acids. J was trimmed by 5 bases and V by 4 bases; bases with no gene match: 11. The germline V gene encodes CDR1 SGHDN and CDR2 FVKESK. Written as DNA, the CDR3 is TGTGCCAGCAGCCCTATCCGGACAGGGGGGATGGACGAGCAGTACTTC. Translated: CASSPIRTGGMDEQYF.

The chain couples TRBV5-1 to TRBJ2-1; 8 positions match TRBD1. The trim removed 2 bases at V and 10 bases at J, leaving 8 bases unmatched. Germline V gene sequence: CDR1 SGHRS, CDR2 YFSETQ. The CDR3 consists of 14 residues. CDR3 region: CASSFLTGVGEQFF. Written as DNA, the CDR3 is TGCGCCAGCAGCTTCCTGACAGGGGTAGGCGAGCAGTTCTTC.

The V and J genes are TRBV5-1 and TRBJ2-3; 7 positions agree with TRBD2. The trim removed 6 bases at V and 2 bases at J, leaving 3 bases unmatched. This CDR3 is 13 amino acids long. CDR1 is SGHRS and CDR2 is YFSETQ in the germline V gene. CDR3: CASKLADTDTQYF. The CDR3 coding sequence is TGCGCCAGCAAGCTAGCGGACACAGATACGCAGTATTTT.

The table lists this clone with a count of one. The genes are TRBV4-1 and TRBJ2-7; 11 nucleotides align to TRBD1. Germline-derived CDR1 and CDR2 are MGHRA and YSYEKL. The V and J ends lost 4 bases and 6 bases, in that order; junction bases with no gene match: 5. The CDR3 extends over 14 amino acids. CDR3 bases: TGCGCCAGCAGCCGGACAGGGGGCGGGGGCGAGCAGTACTTC. Amino acid sequence: CASSRTGGGGEQYF.

The chain recombines TRBV27 with TRBJ2-3, with D possibly being TRBD1 (6 bases). V lost 4 bases and J 2 bases, leaving 13 bases between the germline ends. The CDR3 is 15 amino acids. Germline V lookup: CDR1 MNHEY, CDR2 SMNVEV (reference sequence). The CDR3 spells CASSSMGANTDTQYF. Here the CDR3 DNA reads TGTGCCAGCAGTTCAATGGGGGCTAACACAGATACGCAGTATTTT.

This rearrangement joins TRBV6-5 to TRBJ1-5; D ambiguous. Germline CDR1 is MNHEY and CDR2 is SVGAGI. Trimming left V 7 bases short and J 3 bases short, with 16 bases between. CDR3 length: 15 amino acids. This CDR3 reads CASTPWRPLNQPQHF. The DNA for the CDR3 is TGTGCCAGCACTCCCTGGCGACCGCTCAATCAGCCCCAGCATTTT.

The gene calls are TRBV6-6 and TRBJ2-7; D remains unclear. The germline gives CDR1 MNHNY, CDR2 SVGAGI (reference sequence). V was trimmed by 2 bases and J by 6 bases, leaving 14 bases between them. The CDR3 runs to 14 residues. In nucleotides, the CDR3 is TGTGCCAGCAGTTACGGACCCCACCCTACCGAGCAGTACTTC. Amino acids: CASSYGPHPTEQYF.

The genes are TRBV28 and TRBJ2-2, with a possible D match to TRBD1 (5 bases). The CDR3 is 15 amino acids. Germline V gene lookup returns CDR1 MDHEN and CDR2 SYDVKM. Trimming cost V 5 bases and J 0 bases, with 10 bases left between them. The CDR3 loop is CASSTTGANTGELFF. The CDR3, as DNA: TGTGCCAGCAGTACCACAGGAGCGAACACCGGGGAGCTGTTTTTT.

The CDR3 reads CASSLGTGSSEQFF. As DNA, the CDR3 is TGTGCCAGCAGCCTCGGGACAGGGTCGTCTGAGCAGTTCTTC. This chain uses TRBV7-2 with TRBJ2-1, with 9 bases aligning to TRBD1. The CDR3 contains 14 residues. V trimming: 5 bases; J trimming: 9 bases; junction bases outside the gene matches: 8. CDR1 and CDR2 from the germline V gene are SGHTA and FQGNSA.

This chain uses TRBV5-4 with TRBJ2-5; D uncertain. CDR1 and CDR2 (germline): SGHNT, YYREEE (reference sequence). V was cut by 4 bases and J by 0 bases, with 7 bases left in between. The CDR3 sequence is 13 residues long. Here the CDR3 DNA reads TGTGCCAGCAGCCGCCGGTACCAAGAGACCCAGTACTTC. Protein product: CASSRRYQETQYF.

This sequence joins TRBV6-2 or TRBV6-3 and TRBJ2-3; unclear D gene. CDR3 length: 14 amino acids. Germline values: CDR1 MNHEY, CDR2 SVGEGT. V shed 3 bases and J shed 6 bases, with 13 bases lying between them. CDR3 residues: CASSYRPNSDTQYF. In nucleotides, the CDR3 is TGTGCCAGCAGTTATAGGCCGAATAGCGATACGCAGTATTTT.

This sequence joins TRBV5-1 and TRBJ1-2, with D hard to call. The CDR3 has 14 amino acids. The germline V gene encodes CDR1 SGHRS and CDR2 YFSETQ. V lost 2 bases and J 0 bases, leaving 8 bases between the germline ends. Here the CDR3 DNA reads TGCGCCAGCAGCTTCGGGGAGGCTAACTATGGCTACACCTTC. As protein: CASSFGEANYGYTF. The complete variable domain, with remaining parts taken from reference TRBV5-1 and TRBJ1-2, reads KAGVTQTPRYLIKTRGQQVTLSCSPISGHRSVSWYQQTPGQGLQFLFEYFSETQRNKGNFPGRFSGRQFSNSRSEMNVSTLELGDSALYLCASSFGEANYGYTFGSGTRLTVV.

The chain employs TRBV18 and TRBJ1-4; 8 positions agree with TRBD1. This CDR3 has 15 residues. Germline V gene data show CDR1 as KGHSH and CDR2 as LQKENI. The V gene end was trimmed by 6 bases and the J gene end by 8 bases; junction bases not matched to a gene: 11. The CDR3 protein is CASSRSGGTGEKLFF. The DNA for the CDR3 is TGTGCCAGCTCTCGCTCAGGGGGCACAGGAGAAAAACTGTTTTTT. Supplemented by reference TRBV18 and TRBJ1-4, the full variable domain reads NAGVMQNPRHLVRRRGQEARLRCSPMKGHSHVYWYRQLPEEGLKFMVYLQKENIIDESGMPKERFSAEFPKEGPSILRIQQVVRGDSAAYFCASSRSGGTGEKLFFGSGTQLSVL.

The V call is TRBV28, the J call TRBJ1-5, with 8 bases matching TRBD1. CDR3 size: 15 residues. The germline V gene has CDR1 MDHEN and CDR2 SYDVKM. V was clipped by 4 bases and J by 5 bases; unmatched bases: 7. The CDR3 bases are TGTGCCAGCAGTTCGCCGGGACAGGCTGATCAGCCCCAGCATTTT. It codes for CASSSPGQADQPQHF.